The next 16 T cell receptor beta chains were all read from a single sample in a study of cytotoxic CD8 clonotypes in ibrutinib-treated CLL. Assay: immunoSEQ multiplex PCR; the TCRdb copy retains only in-frame clones and omits some. The sample yields approximately 100,000 clones, about 53% seen once. The material was PBMCs, obtained after 24 months of ibrutinib treatment. These receptors were taken from a human donor with chronic lymphocytic leukemia.

The chain links TRBV11-2 to TRBJ1-1; D ambiguous. Germline loops: CDR1 SGHAT, CDR2 FQNNGV. The CDR3 is 14 amino acids. Trimming pared 1 base from V and 1 base from J, leaving 7 bases between. Here the CDR3 reads CASSLGAPNTEAFF. In DNA form, the CDR3 reads TGTGCCAGCAGCTTAGGGGCACCGAACACTGAAGCTTTCTTT.

J is TRBJ1-2 and V is TRBV11-3, with no clear D. Germline CDR1 SGHNT, CDR2 YENEEA. The CDR3 totals 12 residues. V was cut by 5 bases and J by 4 bases, with 8 bases left in between. CDR3 region: CASSREFYGYTF. CDR3 nucleotide sequence: TGTGCCAGCAGCCGGGAGTTCTATGGCTACACCTTC.

The chain links TRBV15 to TRBJ2-7, with D possibly being TRBD1 (6 bases). This CDR3 contains 14 residues. Per germline, CDR1 LNHNV and CDR2 YYDKDF (reference sequence). The V end lost 3 bases, the J end lost 0 bases, and 9 bases lay between the germline ends. The chain's CDR3 is CATSSTGSSYEQYF. The CDR3 DNA sequence: TGTGCCACCAGCAGCACAGGGAGCTCCTACGAGCAGTACTTC. The whole variable domain, remainder taken from reference TRBV15 and TRBJ2-7, is DAMVIQNPRYQVTQFGKPVTLSCSQTLNHNVMYWYQQKSSQAPKLLFHYYDKDFNNEADTPDNFQSRRPNTSFCFLDIRSPGLGDTAMYLCATSSTGSSYEQYFGPGTRLTVT.

This sequence joins TRBV7-2 and TRBJ1-4; maybe TRBD1 (5 bases). The germline CDR1 and CDR2 sequences are SGHTA and FQGNSA. V lost 1 base, J lost 7 bases, and 10 bases lay in between. CDR3 size: 14 residues. The CDR3 sequence: CASSLDGGSEKLFF. CDR3 sequence (DNA): TGTGCCAGCAGCTTAGACGGGGGGTCTGAAAAACTGTTTTTT.

This chain uses TRBV6-1 with TRBJ2-7; 12 positions match TRBD1. V lost 3 bases to trimming and J lost 6 bases; unmatched junction nucleotides: 0. Germline lookup yields CDR1 MNHNS and CDR2 SASEGT. This CDR3 has 13 amino acids. CDR3 protein: CASSEGQGAEQYF. In DNA form, the CDR3 reads TGTGCCAGCAGTGAGGGACAGGGGGCCGAGCAGTACTTC.

The chain carries TRBV7-3 and TRBJ2-1; TRBD2 matches 8 bases. V lost 2 bases to trimming and J lost 4 bases; unmatched junction nucleotides: 4. Germline-derived CDR1 and CDR2 are SGHTA and FQGTGA. The CDR3 runs to 15 residues. The CDR3 bases are TGTGCCAGCAGCTTAGGTAGCGGGGAATACAATGAGCAGTTCTTC. Its protein product is CASSLGSGEYNEQFF.

The chain employs TRBV6-6 and TRBJ2-3, with D perhaps TRBD2 (5 bases). The V and J ends lost 5 bases and 0 bases respectively, with 9 bases between them. Germline values: CDR1 MNHNY, CDR2 SVGAGI (reference sequence). CDR3 length: 14 residues. CDR3 DNA sequence: TGTGCCAGCAGTAGCGGAACTAGCACAGATACGCAGTATTTT. Encoded protein: CASSSGTSTDTQYF.

This chain connects TRBV29-1 to TRBJ1-1; possible D gene TRBD1, 5 bases. CDR3 size: 12 residues. Deletions cut 6 bases from V and 0 bases from J, with 8 bases between. The V gene's germline CDR1 is SQVTM and CDR2 ANQGSEA. The CDR3 DNA is TGCAGCGTACCGGACATGAACACTGAAGCTTTCTTT. This codes for CSVPDMNTEAFF.

This clone was detected a few times. V is TRBV11-3 and J is TRBJ2-1; D gene unclear. The CDR3 contains 17 residues. Trimming removed 4 bases from V and 3 bases from J, with 19 bases in between. CDR1 and CDR2 (germline): SGHNT, YENEEA. In DNA, the CDR3 is TGTGCCAGCAGCTCCCTAACCGAGTCCAGATTCTACAATGAGCAGTTCTTC. Protein product: CASSSLTESRFYNEQFF. Filled out from reference TRBV11-3 and TRBJ2-1, the complete variable domain reads EAGVVQSPRYKIIEKKQPVAFWCNPISGHNTLYWYLQNLGQGPELLIRYENEEAVDDSQLPKDRFSAERLKGVDSTLKIQPAELGDSAVYLCASSSLTESRFYNEQFFGPGTRLTVL.

The chain employs TRBV11-1 and TRBJ1-5; 7 bases align to TRBD1. The germline V gene has CDR1 SGHAT and CDR2 FQDESV (reference sequence). The V and J ends lost 5 bases and 7 bases, in that order; junction bases with no gene match: 5. The CDR3 has 13 residues. The CDR3: CASSPDREQPQHF. The DNA of the CDR3 is TGTGCCAGCAGCCCCGACAGGGAACAGCCCCAGCATTTT.

The chain couples TRBV9 to TRBJ2-5, with D uncertain. CDR1 and CDR2 (germline): SGDLS, YYNGEE. V was trimmed by 0 bases and J by 2 bases, leaving 11 bases between them. The CDR3 has 15 amino acids. CDR3 region: CASSVGVGKQETQYF. CDR3 nucleotide sequence: TGTGCCAGCAGCGTAGGGGTTGGGAAACAAGAGACCCAGTACTTC.

The J gene is TRBJ2-7, the V gene TRBV25-1; D is perhaps TRBD1 (6 bases). V lost 3 bases to trimming and J lost 1 base, with 19 bases between them. Germline V gene sequence: CDR1 MGHDK, CDR2 SYGVNS. The CDR3 is 17 amino acids. CDR3 sequence: CASSESPPQGSSYEQYF. CDR3 bases: TGTGCCAGCAGTGAGAGCCCGCCCCAGGGGAGTTCCTACGAGCAGTACTTC.

The chain couples TRBV12-5 to TRBJ1-5, with 8 bases matching TRBD1. Trimming at V came to 6 bases and at J to 2 bases, leaving 6 bases not matched to a gene. The germline V gene has CDR1 LGHNT and CDR2 FRNRAP. This CDR3 comprises 15 residues. The CDR3 sequence is CASGRDRLGNQPQHF. CDR3 DNA sequence: TGTGCTAGTGGGCGGGACAGGTTGGGCAATCAGCCCCAGCATTTT.

The chain uses TRBV25-1 and TRBJ2-2; D is perhaps TRBD2 (6 bases). The germline gives CDR1 MGHDK, CDR2 SYGVNS. CDR3 length equals 13 residues. V was clipped by 3 bases and J by 5 bases, with 7 bases between them. CDR3 in amino acids: CASSDGGTGELFF. The CDR3 nucleotides read TGTGCCAGCAGTGACGGGGGAACCGGGGAGCTGTTTTTT.

The chain carries TRBV19 and TRBJ1-5, with TRBD1 matching over 9 bases. Losses at the gene ends were 4 bases for V and 2 bases for J; bases not matched to a gene: 6. CDR3 length: 16 residues. Germline V gene sequence: CDR1 LNHDA, CDR2 SQIVND (reference sequence). CDR3 coding DNA: TGTGCCAGTAGTAGAGGGAGACAGGGGGGCAATCAGCCCCAGCATTTT. This encodes CASSRGRQGGNQPQHF.

This clone appeared a few times. The V gene is TRBV6-5, the J gene TRBJ1-2, with D tentatively TRBD1 (6 bases). Trimming took 7 bases from V and 5 from J, leaving 14 bases between them. CDR1 and CDR2 from the germline V gene are MNHEY and SVGAGI. This CDR3 contains 13 residues. Here the CDR3 DNA reads TGTGCCAGCAAAGGAACAGGGAGGTATGGCTACACCTTC. This gives the protein CASKGTGRYGYTF.